The rows below give T cell receptor beta chains drawn from one sample of a study of patients and donors after allogeneic stem cell transplantation. TCRdb recomputed calls from the RT-PCR reads with MiXCR, one row per CDR3 protein. This repertoire shows roughly 880,000 distinct CDR3 sequences, 15% to 20% found once; its top ten account for 5% to 7.5%. The sequencing sample was made of blood, either unsorted or a sorted T cell fraction (not recorded which). Receptors were obtained from a human donor who was either an allogeneic HSCT recipient or a stem cell or donor lymphocyte infusion donor (not recorded which). It is not recorded whose cells these are; they may come from a transplant donor. Each CDR3 is given with its conserved first and last residue. The order of the fields is CDR3 DNA, CDR3 protein, D gene, clone size, V gene, J gene. The D gene is left open where the match is weak. Not all rows give a size; the values are once, few, many and, for expanded clones, a class.

DNA: TGCAGTGCTAGAGATCTCACTGGGCGGGAGACCCAGTACTTC
CDR3: CSARDLTGRETQYF
D: .
size: few
V: TRBV20-1
J: TRBJ2-5

DNA: TGCGCCAGCAGCGGTGTGAATCTGGGAGATACGCAGTATTTT
CDR3: CASSGVNLGDTQYF
D: .
size: many
V: TRBV4-1
J: TRBJ2-3

DNA: TGTGCCAGCAGCCAATTTAGCGGGGGGGCGTACACGCCCTACAATGAGCAGTTCTTC
CDR3: CASSQFSGGAYTPYNEQFF
D: TRBD2
size: .
V: TRBV4-2
J: TRBJ2-1

DNA: TGCAGCGTTCCCTCAGCCGGAGGCAATCAGCCCCAGCATTTT
CDR3: CSVPSAGGNQPQHF
D: .
size: .
V: TRBV29-1
J: TRBJ1-5

DNA: TGTGCCAGCAGCGCAAACCCCTCGGGGCTGGCCAGTGGCTACACCTTC
CDR3: CASSANPSGLASGYTF
D: .
size: .
V: TRBV9
J: TRBJ1-2

DNA: TGTGCCACCAGTGCATGGTCCGGGGGCCAAGAGACCCAGTACTTC
CDR3: CATSAWSGGQETQYF
D: .
size: .
V: TRBV24-1
J: TRBJ2-5

DNA: TGTGCCAGCAGCCACGGGGGACTAGATCCCAACGAGCAGTACTTC
CDR3: CASSHGGLDPNEQYF
D: TRBD2
size: few
V: TRBV3-1
J: TRBJ2-7

DNA: TGCAGTGCTCCAGTGTGGACCATGAACACTGAAGCTTTCTTT
CDR3: CSAPVWTMNTEAFF
D: .
size: few
V: TRBV20-1
J: TRBJ1-1

DNA: TGTGCCAGCAGATTGGGCCCTCACAGGAGAACGGAAAAACTGTTTTTT
CDR3: CASRLGPHRRTEKLFF
D: .
size: .
V: TRBV12-3/TRBV12-4
J: TRBJ1-4

DNA: TGTGCCAGCTCAGAGGTGAGCGGGAGTTATCCAGATACGCAGTATTTT
CDR3: CASSEVSGSYPDTQYF
D: TRBD2
size: few
V: TRBV18
J: TRBJ2-3

DNA: TGTGCCAGCAGCTTAGACAGATACTCCTACGAGCAGTACTTC
CDR3: CASSLDRYSYEQYF
D: .
size: many
V: TRBV7-2
J: TRBJ2-7